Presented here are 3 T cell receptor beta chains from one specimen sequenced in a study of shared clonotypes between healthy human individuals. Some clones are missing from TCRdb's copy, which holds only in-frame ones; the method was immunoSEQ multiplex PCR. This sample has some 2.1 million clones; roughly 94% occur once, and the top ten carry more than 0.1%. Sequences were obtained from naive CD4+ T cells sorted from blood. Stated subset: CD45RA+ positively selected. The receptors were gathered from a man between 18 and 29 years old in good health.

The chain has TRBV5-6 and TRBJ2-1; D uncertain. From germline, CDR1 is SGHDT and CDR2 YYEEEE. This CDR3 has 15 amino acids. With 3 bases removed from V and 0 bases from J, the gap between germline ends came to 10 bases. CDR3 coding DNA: TGTGCCAGCAGCTCCCCGCAGTTCTCCTACAATGAGCAGTTCTTC. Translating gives CASSSPQFSYNEQFF.

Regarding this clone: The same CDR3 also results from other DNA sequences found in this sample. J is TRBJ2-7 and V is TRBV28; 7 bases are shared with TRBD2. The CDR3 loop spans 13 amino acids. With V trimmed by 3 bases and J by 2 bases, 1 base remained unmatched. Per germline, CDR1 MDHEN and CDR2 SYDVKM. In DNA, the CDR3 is TGTGCCAGCAGTTTGGGGAGGGCCTACGAGCAGTACTTC. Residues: CASSLGRAYEQYF.

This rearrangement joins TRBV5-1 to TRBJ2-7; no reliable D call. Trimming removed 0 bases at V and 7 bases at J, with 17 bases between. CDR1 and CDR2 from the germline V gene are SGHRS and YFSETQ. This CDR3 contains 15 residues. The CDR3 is CASSLVDVVVGEQYF. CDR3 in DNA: TGCGCCAGCAGCTTGGTTGATGTCGTAGTTGGGGAGCAGTACTTC.